Following are 8 T cell receptor beta chains from one sample sequenced in a study. TCRdb re-analysed the 5' RACE reads in MiXCR, keeping a single row per CDR3 protein. The sample includes 45,000 to 55,000 distinct CDR3 sequences, almost 25% seen only once; the top ten take 3.2%. The sequencing input was tumor-infiltrating naive CD4+ T cells sorted from the breast tumor. Subset defined: naive CD4+ T cells, CD4+CD45RA+CD25-. All receptors come from a female donor with breast cancer.

The sample holds a few counts of this clonotype. V is TRBV5-1 and J is TRBJ1-2; D may be TRBD1 (6 bases). V shed 4 bases and J shed 4 bases, with 14 bases lying between them. This CDR3 spans 14 amino acids. Per germline, CDR1 SGHRS and CDR2 YFSETQ. In nucleotides, the CDR3 is TGCGCCAGCAGCACACCACAGGGCGGCTATGGCTACACCTTC. This codes for CASSTPQGGYGYTF.

CDR3: CASSYRGKTQYF. The CDR3 DNA follows: TGTGCCAGCAGTTACAGGGGAAAGACCCAGTACTTC. The genes are TRBV6-5 and TRBJ2-5; D is perhaps TRBD1 (5 bases). This CDR3 has 12 residues. Germline CDR1 MNHEY, CDR2 SVGAGI. V was pared by 2 bases and J by 6 bases, with 7 bases between.

On this clonotype itself: A much bigger clone sits one base away, suggesting this may be a read error. This likely comes from a read error, as the CDR3 has no conserved phenylalanine or tryptophan at its end. The V call is TRBV5-1, the J call TRBJ1-2; 7 bases are a match to TRBD1. This CDR3 is built from 14 residues. Germline V gives CDR1 SGHRS, CDR2 YFSETQ. With 4 bases clipped from V and 6 bases from J, the junction kept 9 bases outside the gene matches. The CDR3 sequence: CASSVQQGRDGYTI. In DNA form, the CDR3 reads TGCGCCAGCAGCGTACAACAGGGGAGGGATGGCTACACCATC.

This clonotype has a count of ten or more. The rearrangement joins TRBV4-1 to TRBJ1-1; D not resolved. The CDR3 loop spans 15 amino acids. V lost 3 bases and J lost 1, with 12 bases in between. CDR1 is MGHRA, CDR2 YSYEKL, per germline. This CDR3 is CASSHRFAGNTEAFF. The CDR3 DNA reads TGCGCCAGCAGCCATAGGTTCGCGGGGAACACTGAAGCTTTCTTT.

This clonotype has just a few counts. This rearrangement joins TRBV20-1 to TRBJ2-2; 8 bases map to TRBD1. V shed 6 bases, J shed 6 bases, and the junction held 9 bases outside the gene matches. There are 14 residues in the CDR3. Germline assignment: CDR1 DFQATT and CDR2 SNEGSKA (reference sequence). The CDR3 spells CSARRTGPAGELFF. DNA for the CDR3: TGCAGTGCGAGGAGGACAGGGCCCGCCGGGGAGCTGTTTTTT.

The J gene is TRBJ1-5, the V gene TRBV10-1; D perhaps matches TRBD1 (5 bases). Trimming removed 4 bases from V and 1 base from J, with 11 bases in between. CDR1 WNHNN and CDR2 SYGVQD come from the germline V gene (reference sequence). This CDR3 is 15 amino acids long. The CDR3 protein is CASSGWGSSNQPQHF. CDR3 sequence (DNA): TGCGCCAGCAGTGGATGGGGGAGCAGCAATCAGCCCCAGCATTTT.

This clonotype was seen repeatedly, ten times or more. The chain combines TRBV7-2 with TRBJ2-1, with 8 bases that match TRBD1. V lost 5 bases to trimming and J lost 6 bases; unmatched junction nucleotides: 3. The CDR3 has 13 residues. CDR1 is SGHTA and CDR2 is FQGNSA in the germline V gene. The CDR3 protein is CASSMDRVNEQFF. In DNA form, the CDR3 reads TGTGCCAGCAGCATGGACAGGGTCAATGAGCAGTTCTTC.

The chain is built from TRBV20-1 and TRBJ2-7, with D perhaps TRBD1 (6 bases). V was trimmed by 0 bases and J by 5 bases, leaving 20 bases between them. Germline lookup yields CDR1 DFQATT and CDR2 SNEGSKA (reference sequence). The CDR3 extends over 16 amino acids. The CDR3: CSARDRGVRDNDEQYF. CDR3 bases: TGCAGTGCTAGAGATCGGGGCGTTAGGGACAACGACGAGCAGTACTTC.